A selection of T cell receptor beta chains follows, all from one sample in a study of T cell repertoires in cytomegalovirus infection. TCRdb used MiXCR to reprocess the reads, holding one entry per CDR3 protein. The data contain hundreds of thousands of distinct CDR3 sequences, 17% of them singletons. Sequencing was carried out using PBMCs. The receptor set was obtained from a human donor in good health (CMV status not recorded). Some clones in this sample may be carry-over from other donors' samples. Both conserved end residues are part of each CDR3. The D gene is left open where the match is weak. Clone size, where shown, is once, few, many, or a class for clones that have expanded.

TRBJ2-5 | 14 | few | TRBV15 | - | TGTGCCACCAGCAGAGATCAGGGCCAAGAGACCCAGTACTTC | CATSRDQGQETQYF
TRBJ2-5 | 15 | - | TRBV5-4 | TRBD1 | TGTGCCAGCAGCTCAACAGGGGGTGAAGGGGAGACCCAGTACTTC | CASSSTGGEGETQYF
TRBJ2-1 | 18 | few | TRBV20-1 | - | TGCAGTGCTAGATCCCCGGGGGGCAGAGGCCATTCCTACAATGAGCAGTTCTTC | CSARSPGGRGHSYNEQFF
TRBJ2-1 | 15 | - | TRBV4-1 | TRBD2 | TGCGCCAGCAGCCAGGCGGGGGGGGCCTGGGGTGAGCAGTTCTTC | CASSQAGGAWGEQFF
TRBJ2-1 | 15 | - | TRBV7-9 | TRBD2 | TGTGCCAGCAGCCTTAGCGGGGGGGCCTTGGATGAGCAGTTCTTC | CASSLSGGALDEQFF
TRBJ1-1 | 14 | many | TRBV7-8 | - | TGTGCCAGCAGCTTAGCGCCCCTCTCGACTGAAGCTTTCTTT | CASSLAPLSTEAFF
TRBJ2-7 | 14 | few | TRBV7-2 | - | TGTGCCAGCAGCTTAGAAGCATCCGCCTACGAGCAGTACTTC | CASSLEASAYEQYF
TRBJ2-2 | 16 | few | TRBV12-3/TRBV12-4 | - | TGTGCCAGCAGTTTCACAGGGCTCGCGAACACCGGGGAGCTGTTTTTT | CASSFTGLANTGELFF
TRBJ2-3 | 17 | many | TRBV7-9 | TRBD1 | TGTGCCAGCAGCGCCCGGGACAGTGATTGGAGCACAGATACGCAGTATTTT | CASSARDSDWSTDTQYF
TRBJ2-1 | 13 | - | TRBV9 | - | TGTGCCAGCAGCGTAGGGGGGGCAGGTGAGCAGTTCTTC | CASSVGGAGEQFF
TRBJ2-2 | 16 | - | TRBV2 | TRBD1 | TGTGCCAGCACGGCACAGGGGTTACCGAACACCGGGGAGCTGTTTTTT | CASTAQGLPNTGELFF
TRBJ2-7 | 14 | many | TRBV7-2 | TRBD1 | TGTGCCAGCAGCTTAGGGGGACAGGGCCCGAAGCAGTACTTC | CASSLGGQGPKQYF
TRBJ1-4 | 12 | many | TRBV7-2 | - | TGTGCCAGCAGCTTTTCCGGGGAAAAACTGTTTTTT | CASSFSGEKLFF
TRBJ2-1 | 15 | few | TRBV5-1 | - | TGCGCCAGCAGCTTGGCAGGGCAAACTTCCAATGAGCAGTTCTTC | CASSLAGQTSNEQFF
TRBJ1-3 | 13 | many | TRBV7-2 | - | TGTGCCAGCAGCTTACAGGGAGGAAACACCATATATTTT | CASSLQGGNTIYF
TRBJ2-3 | 13 | - | TRBV24-1 | - | TGTGCCACCAGTGAACTGACTACAGATACGCAGTATTTT | CATSELTTDTQYF
TRBJ2-5 | 17 | many | TRBV7-8 | TRBD2 | TGTGCCAGCAGCTTATCACCCACTAGCGGGGGGGCGGAGACCCAGTACTTC | CASSLSPTSGGAETQYF
TRBJ2-1 | 15 | once | TRBV28 | - | TGTGCCAGCCGATTGGGAGGAATTGCCTACAATGAGCAGTTCTTC | CASRLGGIAYNEQFF
TRBJ1-2 | 16 | - | TRBV20-1 | - | TGCAGTGCTAGTTCCCGGGACTCTCACCTTCACTATGGCTACACCTTC | CSASSRDSHLHYGYTF
TRBJ1-4 | 16 | few | TRBV12-3/TRBV12-4 | - | TGTGCCAGCAGTTTAAGAGGGGGTGCAACTAATGAAAAACTGTTTTTT | CASSLRGGATNEKLFF
TRBJ1-4 | 14 | few | TRBV12-3/TRBV12-4 | TRBD1 | TGTGCCAGCACCTACGGACAGGGTGGGGAAAAACTGTTTTTT | CASTYGQGGEKLFF
TRBJ2-7 | 14 | few | TRBV2 | TRBD1 | TGTGCCAGCAGCCGGGACAGGGATTCCTACGAGCAGTACTTC | CASSRDRDSYEQYF
TRBJ1-2 | 14 | once | TRBV16 | - | TGTGCCAGCAGCCGACCGGACAGACTTTATGGCTACACCTTC | CASSRPDRLYGYTF
TRBJ2-1 | 13 | - | TRBV12-3/TRBV12-4 | - | TGTGCCAGCAGTTCCGGACTAATCAATGAGCAGTTCTTC | CASSSGLINEQFF